This T cell receptor (beta chain) originates from a study of shared clonotypes between healthy human individuals. Study outcomes and limitations: Sorted-subset samples were not fully sequenced, rarefaction indicated. On the whole, naive subsets had larger estimated richness than memory subsets had. A handful of donors had 4% to 5% of their naive CD4 clonotypes in common.

Naive CD8 populations comprised CD45RO-negative cells positively selected for CCR7, excluding terminally differentiated effector memory CD45RA+ cells. Sequencing used immunoSEQ multiplex PCR; TCRdb keeps in-frame clones, though not all of them. The table records roughly 2,000,000 clones, 85% to 95% of them present only once. The CDR3 length is 8 residues. From germline, CDR1 is MNHNY and CDR2 SVGAGI (reference sequence). V lost 5 bases and J 8 bases, leaving 0 bases between the germline ends. About this clone: Its antigen is unidentified. This sample includes further DNA sequences coding for the same CDR3.

J is TRBJ1-2 and V is TRBV6-6; D gene unclear. The clonotype was recovered from a man aged 18 to 30 in good health. The material sequenced was naive CD8+ T cells sorted from blood. For the CDR3, the DNA is TGTGCCAGCAGTGGCTACACCTTC. It specifies CASSGYTF.